This entry lists 26 T cell receptor beta chains sequenced from one sample in a study of cytomegalovirus exposure and HLA in healthy donors. It was with 60 Vbeta and 13 Jbeta primers that the PCR ran. Repertoires were generated with immunoSEQ multiplex PCR, while TCRdb's copy carries only in-frame clones and drops some. Altogether some 150,000 clones are present, around 78% being singletons, with the ten largest covering 1.5%. Specimen: PBMCs. The origin of the receptors is a man aged 40-49 years in good health and CMV-seronegative.

Note on this clone: The junction and the germline gene differ at one end; a read error may be behind it. This chain links TRBV7-7 with TRBJ2-5; TRBD1 is a possible D gene (6 bases). This CDR3 is built from 13 residues. The germline V gene has CDR1 SSHAT and CDR2 FNYEAQ (reference sequence). The CDR3 DNA is TGTGCTAGCAGCTTCCAGGGGTCAGAGACCCAGTACTTC. Translation gives CASSFQGSETQYF.

The chain is built from TRBV28 and TRBJ1-2; 10 bases map to TRBD1. V was pared by 6 bases and J by 8 bases, with 12 bases of the junction left unmatched. Germline values: CDR1 MDHEN, CDR2 SYDVKM. The CDR3 has 15 residues. For the CDR3, the DNA is TGTGCCAGCAGACGACAGGGGGCGTTTTCGGGGGGCTACACCTTC. It is translated as CASRRQGAFSGGYTF.

The chain uses TRBV4-1 and TRBJ2-1; possible D gene TRBD1, 6 bases. The CDR3 spans 16 residues. Between the trimmed V and J ends, which lost 1 base and 4 bases, there was a span of 14 bases. Per the germline V gene, CDR1 is MGHRA and CDR2 is YSYEKL. This CDR3 reads CASSQVPATGYNEQFF. CDR3 coding DNA: TGCGCCAGCAGCCAAGTCCCCGCAACAGGGTACAATGAGCAGTTCTTC.

The chain links TRBV4-2 to TRBJ1-2; D is ambiguous. Germline-derived CDR1 and CDR2 are LGHNA and YNFKEQ. With 0 bases removed from V and 2 bases from J, the gap between germline ends came to 10 bases. The CDR3 consists of 15 residues. The CDR3 nucleotides are TGTGCCAGCAGCCAAGATATGGTGGCAAACTATGGCTACACCTTC. It translates to CASSQDMVANYGYTF.

The genes are TRBV6-5 and TRBJ2-5; TRBD1 is a possible D gene (6 bases). Trimming cost V 6 bases and J 4 bases, with 12 bases left between them. CDR1 and CDR2 from the germline V gene are MNHEY and SVGAGI. CDR3 size: 13 residues. This chain's CDR3 is CASRPQGPETQYF. CDR3 nucleotide sequence: TGTGCCAGCAGACCTCAGGGGCCAGAGACCCAGTACTTC.

This clone was observed a few times. J is TRBJ1-1 and V is TRBV19; no reliable D call. Germline values: CDR1 LNHDA, CDR2 SQIVND (reference sequence). The V gene lost 3 bases and the J gene lost 0 bases, with 5 bases spanning the gap. This CDR3 spans 13 amino acids. The chain's CDR3 is CASSMQVNTEAFF. The CDR3 coding sequence is TGTGCCAGTAGTATGCAGGTGAACACTGAAGCTTTCTTT.

The J gene is TRBJ1-2, the V gene TRBV7-2; D uncertain. With 3 bases removed from V and 3 bases from J, the gap between germline ends came to 11 bases. Germline-derived CDR1 and CDR2 are SGHTA and FQGNSA. The CDR3 contains 14 residues. In DNA, the CDR3 is TGTGCCAGCAGCTTGCAGGTGGTGGACTATGGCTACACCTTC. Protein product: CASSLQVVDYGYTF.

With regard to this clone: Different DNA sequences within this sample yield the same CDR3. The genes are TRBV19 and TRBJ2-7, with 9 positions matching TRBD1. Germline V gene lookup returns CDR1 LNHDA and CDR2 SQIVND (reference sequence). CDR3 length: 13 residues. V lost 6 bases, J lost 1 base, and 1 base stayed unmatched. This CDR3 reads CASRGQGSYEQYF. The CDR3 DNA is TGTGCCAGTAGAGGACAGGGGTCCTACGAGCAGTACTTC. The variable domain in full, completed from reference TRBV19 and TRBJ2-7, reads DGGITQSPKYLFRKEGQNVTLSCEQNLNHDAMYWYRQDPGQGLRLIYYSQIVNDFQKGDIAEGYSVSREKKESFPLTVTSAQKNPTAFYLCASRGQGSYEQYFGPGTRLTVT.

The chain links TRBV2 to TRBJ1-4; TRBD1 matches 7 bases. The germline gives CDR1 SNHLY, CDR2 FYNNEI. J lost 4 bases, V lost 0 bases, and 2 bases had no gene match. The CDR3 has 15 amino acids. CDR3 nucleotides: TGTGCCAGCAGTGAAGCTGGACAGGTTAATGAAAAACTGTTTTTT. As protein: CASSEAGQVNEKLFF.

V gene TRBV18 combines with J gene TRBJ2-5; 8 bases line up with TRBD2. V gave up 3 bases and J gave up 4 bases; unmatched junction bases: 4. This CDR3 region has 14 residues. Germline values: CDR1 KGHSH, CDR2 LQKENI. CDR3 in DNA: TGTGCCAGCTCACCGGCGGGAGGTGCAGAGACCCAGTACTTC. Its protein is CASSPAGGAETQYF.

Comment on this clone: Relative to the germline gene, one junction end is altered; a read error may explain this. J is TRBJ2-7 and V is TRBV4-1; TRBD2 agrees at 8 bases. Germline assignment: CDR1 MGHRA and CDR2 YSYEKL. This CDR3 has 14 amino acids. The CDR3 coding sequence is TGCGCCAGCAGCCAAGGCCCGGGAGCGGGGGAGAAGGACTTC. The encoded protein is CASSQGPGAGEKDF.

V is TRBV7-2 and J is TRBJ2-3; 10 bases align to TRBD1. Unmatched junction bases numbered 4, after V lost 3 bases and J lost 4 bases. Germline CDR1 reads SGHTA; CDR2 reads FQGNSA. CDR3 size: 15 residues. For the CDR3, the DNA is TGTGCCAGCAGCTTCGACAGGGGGCGCGCAGATACGCAGTATTTT. Residues: CASSFDRGRADTQYF. The whole variable domain, filled in from reference TRBV7-2 and TRBJ2-3, reads GAGVSQSPSNKVTEKGKDVELRCDPISGHTALYWYRQSLGQGLEFLIYFQGNSAPDKSGLPSDRFSAERTGGSVSTLTIQRTQQEDSAVYLCASSFDRGRADTQYFGPGTRLTVL.

V and J are TRBV9 and TRBJ2-7, with 12 nucleotides matching TRBD2. After removal of 3 bases from V and 0 bases from J, the junction contained 4 bases not matched to a gene. CDR3 length: 16 residues. Germline V CDR1 and CDR2: SGDLS, YYNGEE. As DNA, the CDR3 is TGTGCCAGCAGCGCGGGACTAGCGGGTCCCTCCTACGAGCAGTACTTC. Protein product: CASSAGLAGPSYEQYF.

This clone was detected once. The gene calls are TRBV10-1 and TRBJ2-7; the match to TRBD2 covers 8 bases. Trimming removed 4 bases from V and 2 bases from J; junction bases left unmatched: 4. Germline assignment: CDR1 WNHNN and CDR2 SYGVQD (reference sequence). The CDR3 consists of 14 residues. The CDR3 loop reads CASSGREGAYEQYF. The CDR3 bases are TGCGCCAGCAGTGGCCGGGAGGGGGCCTACGAGCAGTACTTC.

This chain joins TRBV2 and TRBJ2-2, with 12 bases identical to TRBD1. The V segment lost 3 bases and the J segment 4 bases; nucleotides outside the gene matches: 3. The CDR3 loop spans 16 amino acids. Germline lookup yields CDR1 SNHLY and CDR2 FYNNEI. The CDR3 spells CASSDRDRGPTGELFF. In nucleotides, the CDR3 is TGTGCCAGCAGTGACCGGGACAGGGGGCCCACCGGGGAGCTGTTTTTT.

This clone has just one count. The rearrangement links TRBV5-5 to TRBJ2-7; D gene ambiguous. In germline, CDR1 is SGHKS, CDR2 YYEKEE (reference sequence). The CDR3 loop spans 13 amino acids. V lost 0 bases to trimming and J lost 4 bases, with 8 bases between them. CDR3 sequence (DNA): TGTGCCAGCAGCTTGGACAGAAATTACGAGCAGTACTTC. Protein sequence: CASSLDRNYEQYF. The complete variable domain, with remaining parts taken from reference TRBV5-5 and TRBJ2-7, reads DAGVTQSPTHLIKTRGQQVTLRCSPISGHKSVSWYQQVLGQGPQFIFQYYEKEERGRGNFPDRFSARQFPNYSSELNVNALLLGDSALYLCASSLDRNYEQYFGPGTRLTVT.

The chain has TRBV28 and TRBJ1-5; 8 positions agree with TRBD1. The CDR3 is 16 residues long. Germline assignment: CDR1 MDHEN and CDR2 SYDVKM. Trimming cost V 4 bases and J 1 base; bases outside gene matches: 6. The CDR3, as DNA: TGTGCCAGCAGTTCATCGACAGGGGACAGCAATCAGCCCCAGCATTTT. This sequence encodes CASSSSTGDSNQPQHF.

The chain employs TRBV19 and TRBJ2-3; a possible D gene is TRBD2 (5 bases). V was shortened by 1 base and J by 8 bases, with 13 bases between the two germline ends. The CDR3 is 14 amino acids. Germline V lookup: CDR1 LNHDA, CDR2 SQIVND (reference sequence). The CDR3 nucleotides are TGTGCCAGTAGTATAGCGCTGGAGGTAGCTACGCAGTATTTT. This codes for CASSIALEVATQYF.

The rearrangement joins TRBV4-3 to TRBJ1-2; tentatively, D is TRBD1 (6 bases). V dropped 4 bases and J dropped 8 bases, with 23 bases sitting between them. Germline values: CDR1 LGHNA, CDR2 YSLEER. The CDR3 sequence is 16 residues long. CDR3 protein: CASSLSLQGNREGYTF. CDR3 nucleotide sequence: TGCGCCAGCAGCCTCTCCCTTCAGGGGAATCGAGAAGGCTACACCTTC.

The chain joins TRBV7-2 to TRBJ2-1, with 10 bases identical to TRBD2. The CDR3 loop spans 13 amino acids. V shed 4 bases, J shed 10 bases, and the junction held 4 bases outside the gene matches. Germline V gives CDR1 SGHTA, CDR2 FQGNSA. The CDR3 reads CASSSWTSGEQFF. In DNA form, the CDR3 reads TGTGCCAGCAGCTCCTGGACTAGCGGCGAGCAGTTCTTC.

This rearrangement joins TRBV7-9 to TRBJ2-5, with D maybe TRBD2 (6 bases). Trimming shortened V by 5 bases and J by 1 base, and 11 bases separated the two germline ends. The CDR3 loop spans 14 amino acids. Germline CDR1 reads SEHNR; CDR2 reads FQNEAQ (reference sequence). This chain's CDR3 is CASSPSGVQETQYF. In DNA, the CDR3 is TGTGCCAGCAGCCCCTCGGGGGTCCAAGAGACCCAGTACTTC.

This CDR3 is CASSQDSREREKLFF. CDR3 in DNA: TGTGCCAGCAGCCAAGATAGTAGGGAGCGGGAAAAACTGTTTTTT. The chain recombines TRBV4-2 with TRBJ1-4; D not certain. The CDR3 extends over 15 amino acids. V was clipped by 0 bases and J by 8 bases, with 13 bases between them. Germline V lookup: CDR1 LGHNA, CDR2 YNFKEQ.

The gene calls are TRBV6-1 and TRBJ2-3; no clear D gene. This CDR3 is 14 amino acids long. In germline, CDR1 is MNHNS, CDR2 SASEGT. The V gene lost 7 bases and the J gene lost 3 bases, with 14 bases spanning the gap. Here the CDR3 DNA reads TGTGCCAGCATCCTAGGCGGAGAGACAGATACGCAGTATTTT. Protein product: CASILGGETDTQYF.

The chain employs TRBV6-1 and TRBJ2-7; 7 positions match TRBD1. With V trimmed by 10 bases and J by 2 bases, 11 bases remained unmatched. From germline, CDR1 is MNHNS and CDR2 SASEGT. The CDR3 runs to 14 residues. CDR3 coding DNA: TGTGCCACCCTGCAGGCGGACAGGCCCTACGAGCAGTACTTC. This sequence encodes CATLQADRPYEQYF.

The chain carries TRBV6-6 and TRBJ1-5; no clear D gene. Germline V lookup: CDR1 MNHNY, CDR2 SVGAGI (reference sequence). The CDR3 has 14 amino acids. The V end lost 7 bases, the J end lost 0 bases, and 10 bases lay between the germline ends. As DNA, the CDR3 is TGTGCCAGCACCTCCCACGGTAGCAATCAGCCCCAGCATTTT. It encodes CASTSHGSNQPQHF.

The chain links TRBV7-3 to TRBJ2-1; D ambiguous. Germline lookup yields CDR1 SGHTA and CDR2 FQGTGA. Trimming pared 4 bases from V and 7 bases from J, leaving 11 bases between. There are 13 residues in the CDR3. Here the CDR3 DNA reads TGTGCCAGCAGCTCTCAACCTAGAAATGAGCAGTTCTTC. Its protein is CASSSQPRNEQFF.